This TCR beta chain appears in the sequencing data of a study of blood T cells in healthy people across ages. Overall study context: The capture of about one barcoded beta molecule per two T cells was achieved by template switching. The study's findings and limits: Estimated diversity, derived from one million T cells, was regarded as an underestimate.

CDR1 and CDR2 from the germline V gene are DFQATT and SNEGSKA (reference sequence). There are 16 residues in the CDR3. The sample, around 10 milliliters of peripheral blood, was drawn from each donor. This clonotype occurred a few times. The antigen is undetermined. For the second PCR, which ran for roughly 6 to 12 cycles, a sample-barcoded 5' primer and a J-beta primer mix were used. All cDNA molecules were each tagged by a template-switch adaptor with 12 random nucleotides. Via MiXCR, TCRdb re-called the 5' RACE reads, giving one row per CDR3 protein. The repertoire holds 1.8 million or so distinct CDR3 sequences, with approximately 39% as singletons.

The source material was blood. The receptor comes from a human donor in good health. J is TRBJ2-1 and V is TRBV20-1; TRBD2 agrees at 11 bases. The CDR3 coding sequence is TGCAGACCGGGACTAGCGGTCGTAACCGCCTACAATGAGCAGTTCTTC. The encoded protein is CRPGLAVVTAYNEQFF.